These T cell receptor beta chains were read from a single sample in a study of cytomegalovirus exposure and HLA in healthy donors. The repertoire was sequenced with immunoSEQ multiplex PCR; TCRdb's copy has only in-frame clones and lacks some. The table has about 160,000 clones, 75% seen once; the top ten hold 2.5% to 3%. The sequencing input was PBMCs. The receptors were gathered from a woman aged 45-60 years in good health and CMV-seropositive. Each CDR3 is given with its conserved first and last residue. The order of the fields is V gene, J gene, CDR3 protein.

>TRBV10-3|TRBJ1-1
CAISGPPGQGARGAFF
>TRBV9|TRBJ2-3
CASSSLPGGSTADTQYF
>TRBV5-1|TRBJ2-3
CASSQTSGGAADTQYF
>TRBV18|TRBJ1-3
CASSTAGNGNTIYF
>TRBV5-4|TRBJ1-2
CASSPGGRTVRYGYTF
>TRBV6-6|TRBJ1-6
CASSSEGHSYNSPLHF
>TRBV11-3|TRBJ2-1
CASSLGGKGNNEQFF
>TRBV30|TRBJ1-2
CACLTGGSNVGGYTF
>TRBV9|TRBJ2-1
CASSVVAGSYNEQFF
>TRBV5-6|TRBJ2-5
CASSLRQAVWQETQYF
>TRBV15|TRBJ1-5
CATSRDRQGAGQPQHF
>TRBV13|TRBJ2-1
CASSLLGQGASYNEQFF
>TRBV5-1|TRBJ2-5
CASSLLVGPQETQYF
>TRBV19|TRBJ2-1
CASSARSGGRYNEQFF
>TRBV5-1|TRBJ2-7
CASSFTSGGVYEQYF
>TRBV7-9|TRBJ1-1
CASKPRQDTEAFF
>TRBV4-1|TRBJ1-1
CASSQARLGQNTEAFF
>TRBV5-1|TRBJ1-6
CASSLGRQGGSPLHF
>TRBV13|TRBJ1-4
CASSLRQGGNEKLFF
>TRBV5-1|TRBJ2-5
CASSQVGLALSETQYF
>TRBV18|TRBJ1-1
CASSPTGGGGAKTEAFF
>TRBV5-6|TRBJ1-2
CASSSGYYGYTF
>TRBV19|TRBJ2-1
CASKEAAGGSNEQFF
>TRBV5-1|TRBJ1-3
CASSLGPGLSNTIYF
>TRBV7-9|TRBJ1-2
CASSLELGLGGYTF
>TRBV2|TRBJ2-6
CASRATGTGANVLTF
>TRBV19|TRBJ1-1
CASSGQGQTSLDTEAFF
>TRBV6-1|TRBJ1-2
CASSDYSAGYGYTF
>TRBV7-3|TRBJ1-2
CASSRDRNYGYTF
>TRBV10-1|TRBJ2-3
CASSEQGLTDTQYF
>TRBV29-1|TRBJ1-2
CSVEAAEGYNGYTF
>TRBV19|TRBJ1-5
CASRHQINQPQHF
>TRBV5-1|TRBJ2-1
CASSSNRDNRQFF
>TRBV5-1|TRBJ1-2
CASSFGLGSYGYTF
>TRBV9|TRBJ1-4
CASSPQGLGVSGKLFF
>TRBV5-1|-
CASSSSQGFEQYF
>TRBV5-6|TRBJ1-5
CASSYDREAPQHF
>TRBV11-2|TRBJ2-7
CASSLVTRGWEQYF
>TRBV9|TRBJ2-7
CASSVERDEQYF
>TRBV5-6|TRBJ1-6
CASRPTGDNSPLHF
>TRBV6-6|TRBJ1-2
CASSYPGQGAHGYTF
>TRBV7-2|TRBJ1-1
CASSLGSHTEAFF
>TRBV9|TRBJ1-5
CASSVTRSGHPSNQPQHF
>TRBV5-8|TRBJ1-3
CASSKGDGSGNTIYF
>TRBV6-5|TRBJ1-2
CASKPGANYGYTF
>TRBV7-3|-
CASSRGQGADEQYF
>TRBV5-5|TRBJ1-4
CASSSPNWGETTNEKLFF
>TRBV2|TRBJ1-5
CASSQQNQPQHF
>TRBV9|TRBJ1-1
CASSPPTVVRNTEAFF
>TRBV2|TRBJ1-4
CASDTASNEKLFF